This entry lists 20 T cell receptor beta chains sequenced from one sample in a study of T cells in localized non-small cell lung cancer. Profiled with immunoSEQ multiplex PCR; TCRdb holds only in-frame clones, not every one. Here the sample spans 35,000 to 50,000 clones, roughly 77% being singletons. Specimen: PBMCs, collected before any cancer treatment. All receptors come from a woman aged 40 to 75 with stage II squamous cell lung carcinoma.

The chain links TRBV10-3 to TRBJ2-1, with 8 bases matching TRBD1. The CDR3 is 15 residues long. The V and J ends lost 5 bases and 1 base, in that order; junction bases with no gene match: 4. Germline CDR1 reads ENHRY; CDR2 reads SYGVKD. Here the CDR3 reads CAISSQGESYNEQFF. In DNA, the CDR3 is TGTGCCATCAGTTCACAGGGGGAATCCTACAATGAGCAGTTCTTC.

The CDR3 is CASSQELLAGDEQYF. CDR3 nucleotides: TGCGCCAGCAGCCAAGAATTACTAGCGGGAGACGAGCAGTACTTC. The chain carries TRBV4-1 and TRBJ2-7, with 11 bases fitting TRBD2. The germline V gene encodes CDR1 MGHRA and CDR2 YSYEKL. The ends lost 0 bases at V and 5 bases at J; junction bases unmatched: 3. The CDR3 totals 15 residues.

The table lists this clone with a few counts. The genes are TRBV19 and TRBJ2-6; no reliable D call. Germline loops: CDR1 LNHDA, CDR2 SQIVND (reference sequence). The CDR3 sequence is 16 residues long. V was pared by 0 bases and J by 2 bases, with 8 bases between. CDR3 sequence: CASSIDAAPGANVLTF. CDR3 bases: TGTGCCAGTAGTATAGATGCGGCTCCTGGGGCCAACGTCCTGACTTTC.

The rearrangement joins TRBV6-5 to TRBJ2-3; D might be TRBD1 (5 bases). This CDR3 has 11 amino acids. Germline V CDR1 and CDR2: MNHEY, SVGAGI. V lost 8 bases and J lost 4, with 7 bases in between. The CDR3 DNA reads as TGTGCCAGCCAGGGCCCAGATACGCAGTATTTT. Translating it yields CASQGPDTQYF.

This clone appeared once. The chain recombines TRBV7-2 with TRBJ1-2, with a tentative D call TRBD1 (6 bases). The CDR3 totals 14 residues. Trimming removed 4 bases from V and 3 bases from J, with 12 bases in between. The germline gives CDR1 SGHTA, CDR2 FQGNSA. The CDR3 region is CASSSGGGYYGYTF. The CDR3 coding sequence is TGTGCCAGCAGCTCAGGCGGGGGCTACTATGGCTACACCTTC.

V is TRBV19 and J is TRBJ1-2; no firm D call. V dropped 3 bases and J dropped 3 bases, with 8 bases sitting between them. Germline V CDR1 and CDR2: LNHDA, SQIVND (reference sequence). The CDR3 consists of 13 residues. CDR3 DNA sequence: TGTGCCAGTAGTATCCGGTCCCACTATGGCTACACCTTC. Translating it yields CASSIRSHYGYTF.

This chain connects TRBV28 to TRBJ2-2; perhaps D is TRBD1 or TRBD2 (6 bases each). Germline V lookup: CDR1 MDHEN, CDR2 SYDVKM. The length of the CDR3 is 15 residues. Trimming took off 5 bases at V and 6 bases at J, with 16 bases between the two ends. CDR3 residues: CASSMEGGRAGELFF. The CDR3 bases are TGTGCCAGCAGTATGGAGGGGGGTCGTGCCGGGGAGCTGTTTTTT.

The chain uses TRBV27 and TRBJ2-6, with D maybe TRBD1 (6 bases). There are 15 residues in the CDR3. Germline CDR1 is MNHEY and CDR2 is SMNVEV (reference sequence). Trimming removed 6 bases at V and 0 bases at J, with 9 bases between. For the CDR3, the DNA is TGTGCCAGCAGCGGGACATCCTCTGGGGCCAACGTCCTGACTTTC. Amino acids: CASSGTSSGANVLTF.

The DNA of the CDR3 is TGTGCCAGCAGTACTGAACTAGTTGAAGCTTTCTTT. Its protein product is CASSTELVEAFF. This sequence joins TRBV6-5 and TRBJ1-1; D is undetermined. This CDR3 comprises 12 residues. Trimming stripped 5 bases from V and 7 bases from J, with 11 bases between. Germline V gene data show CDR1 as MNHEY and CDR2 as SVGAGI.

This clone was seen just once. CDR3 in DNA: TGTGCCAGCAGCTTAACGGGACGGACCTACACTGAAGCTTTCTTT. Amino acids: CASSLTGRTYTEAFF. V usage is TRBV7-9 and J usage is TRBJ1-1; tentatively, D is TRBD1 (5 bases). The CDR3 is made up of 15 amino acids. V was shortened by 2 bases and J by 3 bases, with 13 bases between the two germline ends. Germline V gene lookup returns CDR1 SEHNR and CDR2 FQNEAQ (reference sequence).

The chain joins TRBV6-1 to TRBJ2-3, with 7 bases fitting TRBD1. V was clipped by 4 bases and J by 6 bases; unmatched bases: 7. CDR3 length: 14 amino acids. CDR1 and CDR2 (germline): MNHNS, SASEGT. The DNA of the CDR3 is TGTGCCAGCAGTGGAACCCCGACAGGGGATACGCAGTATTTT. This encodes CASSGTPTGDTQYF.

The J gene is TRBJ1-1, the V gene TRBV6-5; 8 bases line up with TRBD1. Per germline, CDR1 MNHEY and CDR2 SVGAGI. The V segment lost 5 bases and the J segment 6 bases; nucleotides outside the gene matches: 5. This CDR3 spans 13 amino acids. The chain's CDR3 is CASSQDRGSEAFF. For the CDR3, the DNA is TGTGCCAGCAGTCAAGACAGGGGCTCTGAAGCTTTCTTT.

This sequence joins TRBV5-4 and TRBJ2-3; 12 bases map to TRBD2. This CDR3 is built from 17 residues. Trimming removed 0 bases from V and 4 bases from J; junction bases left unmatched: 6. CDR1 and CDR2 from the germline V gene are SGHNT and YYREEE (reference sequence). Here the CDR3 DNA reads TGTGCCAGCAGCTTGGGGCTAGCGGGAGGGTTAGCAGATACGCAGTATTTT. Encoded protein: CASSLGLAGGLADTQYF. Combining the CDR3 with reference TRBV5-4 and TRBJ2-3 gives the whole variable domain ETGVTQSPTHLIKTRGQQVTLRCSSQSGHNTVSWYQQALGQGPQFIFQYYREEENGRGNFPPRFSGLQFPNYSSELNVNALELDDSALYLCASSLGLAGGLADTQYFGPGTRLTVL.

The genes are TRBV28 and TRBJ2-1, with D unresolved. The CDR3 runs 15 residues. Trimming stripped 6 bases from V and 0 bases from J, with 12 bases between. Per the germline V gene, CDR1 is MDHEN and CDR2 is SYDVKM. DNA of the CDR3: TGTGCCAGCAGCCCGGGCGGTAGCTCCTACAATGAGCAGTTCTTC. It yields the protein CASSPGGSSYNEQFF.

The J gene is TRBJ1-1, the V gene TRBV11-2; 11 nucleotides line up with TRBD1. Trimming at V came to 5 bases and at J to 5 bases, leaving 7 bases not matched to a gene. The length of the CDR3 is 15 residues. Germline assignment: CDR1 SGHAT and CDR2 FQNNGV. The CDR3 sequence is CASSIGQGASTEAFF. The CDR3 region has the DNA TGTGCCAGCAGCATAGGACAGGGGGCGTCTACTGAAGCTTTCTTT.

This clone was found a few times. The chain carries TRBV7-9 and TRBJ2-3; D uncertain. Trimming shortened V by 1 base and J by 4 bases, and 3 bases separated the two germline ends. The CDR3 is made up of 12 amino acids. The V gene's germline CDR1 is SEHNR and CDR2 FQNEAQ (reference sequence). The CDR3 region is CASSLEPDTQYF. CDR3 bases: TGTGCCAGCAGCTTAGAACCAGATACGCAGTATTTT.

V usage is TRBV7-8 and J usage is TRBJ2-5; D is unresolved. The V gene lost 2 bases and the J gene lost 3 bases, with 7 bases spanning the gap. The CDR3 is 13 amino acids. Germline CDR1 SGHVS, CDR2 FQNEAQ. The chain's CDR3 is CASSLSTKETQYF. The CDR3 DNA is TGTGCCAGCAGCTTATCCACCAAAGAGACCCAGTACTTC.

This clone has a single count. The chain links TRBV7-2 to TRBJ2-5; 16 bases line up with TRBD2. Trimming cost V 5 bases and J 0 bases; bases outside gene matches: 6. The germline CDR1 and CDR2 sequences are SGHTA and FQGNSA. The CDR3 extends over 18 amino acids. The CDR3 region is CASSRGGLAGGNQETQYF. CDR3 DNA sequence: TGTGCCAGCAGCCGAGGGGGACTAGCGGGAGGGAACCAAGAGACCCAGTACTTC.

This chain connects TRBV6-6 to TRBJ2-7; perhaps D is TRBD1 or TRBD2 (5 bases each). Germline V gene sequence: CDR1 MNHNY, CDR2 SVGAGI (reference sequence). The CDR3 is 15 residues long. The V gene lost 5 bases and the J gene lost 0 bases, with 14 bases spanning the gap. The DNA of the CDR3 is TGTGCCAGCAGTCCCGGGGCAGCCGGCTCCTACGAGCAGTACGTC. Its protein is CASSPGAAGSYEQYV.

The chain recombines TRBV5-8 with TRBJ2-5; 8 bases line up with TRBD2. Germline CDR1 and CDR2: SGHTS and YDEGEE. This CDR3 has 15 amino acids. Unmatched junction bases numbered 8, after V lost 2 bases and J lost 5 bases. DNA of the CDR3: TGTGCCAGCAGCTTTCATCTGACTAGCGCCGAGACCCAGTACTTC. This gives the protein CASSFHLTSAETQYF.